This T cell receptor beta chain was observed in a study of cytomegalovirus exposure and HLA in healthy donors. General study findings and limits: In a later analysis, V- and J-gene trimming of beta chains associated with a DCLRE1C missense variant, replicated independently. Because they were indistinguishable, some V segments, including TRBV6-2 and TRBV6-3, were excluded. In a later analysis, productive TCRs from donors in an Asian-associated ancestry cluster reportedly carried fewer N-insertions than the cohort mean.

This CDR3 has 12 residues. The V and J ends lost 5 bases and 6 bases respectively, with 14 bases between them. CDR1 and CDR2 from the germline V gene are SQVTM and ANQGSEA. PCR employed 60 Vbeta and 13 Jbeta primers. Clones were sequenced by immunoSEQ multiplex PCR, and TCRdb holds only the in-frame ones, with some missing. The data contain roughly 100,000 clones, under 85% of them seen just once; the ten biggest clones take up 1% to 1.5%. A single count supports this clone. Its antigen remains unknown. Sequencing was carried out using PBMCs. The sequence was obtained from a man in his forties in good health and CMV-seronegative. The gene calls are TRBV29-1 and TRBJ2-7, with D tentatively TRBD1 (6 bases). The CDR3 DNA is TGCAGCGTTACCCAGGGGCTGGGCGAGCAGTACTTC. It encodes CSVTQGLGEQYF.